This entry lists 27 T cell receptor beta chains sequenced from one sample in a study of T cell responses to AZD1222 COVID-19 vaccine. The table came from immunoSEQ multiplex PCR; TCRdb's copy has only in-frame clones and leaves some out. The profile shows about 83,000 clones, approximately 88% of them singletons. The starting material was peripheral blood, obtained on day 0 of MenACWY control vaccination. The receptors come from an adult in good health.

This chain links TRBV5-1 with TRBJ2-7; 10 bases are shared with TRBD1. The CDR3 has 13 residues. V shed 7 bases and J 5 bases; nucleotides not matched to a gene: 6. Germline values: CDR1 SGHRS, CDR2 YFSETQ. The CDR3 is CASGGTGVHEQYF. The DNA for the CDR3 is TGCGCCAGCGGGGGGACAGGGGTCCACGAGCAGTACTTC.

The rearrangement links TRBV4-3 to TRBJ2-7; 7 positions agree with TRBD1. Germline CDR1 LGHNA, CDR2 YSLEER. The CDR3 sequence is 15 residues long. V dropped 5 bases and J dropped 2; count of bases not matched to a gene: 9. This CDR3 is CASSFRRGRPYEQYF. CDR3 bases: TGCGCCAGCAGCTTCCGCAGGGGGAGACCCTACGAGCAGTACTTC.

The genes are TRBV19 and TRBJ1-4; D is possibly TRBD1 (5 bases). This CDR3 region has 15 residues. Germline V gene sequence: CDR1 LNHDA, CDR2 SQIVND (reference sequence). The V gene lost 8 bases and the J gene lost 3 bases, with 16 bases spanning the gap. The CDR3 DNA reads as TGTGCCAGTGGACAAATTACCTCCTCTAATGAAAAACTGTTTTTT. Translating gives CASGQITSSNEKLFF.

This chain connects TRBV7-9 to TRBJ2-3; the match to TRBD2 covers 7 bases. CDR3 length equals 18 residues. From germline, CDR1 is SEHNR and CDR2 FQNEAQ (reference sequence). V shed 2 bases, J shed 4 bases, and the junction held 15 bases outside the gene matches. The CDR3 sequence is CASSLSASGAGGSDTQYF. For the CDR3, the DNA is TGTGCCAGCAGCTTATCAGCTAGCGGAGCAGGTGGGTCAGATACGCAGTATTTT.

The rearrangement joins TRBV11-2 to TRBJ2-7; D possibly uses TRBD1 or TRBD2 (6 bases each). CDR3 length: 14 amino acids. V was pared by 5 bases and J by 7 bases, with 18 bases between. Germline lookup yields CDR1 SGHAT and CDR2 FQNNGV. DNA for the CDR3: TGTGCCAGCAGCCACTCGGGGGCCGAAGGTGAGCAGTACTTC. It translates to CASSHSGAEGEQYF. The whole variable domain, remainder taken from reference TRBV11-2 and TRBJ2-7, is EAGVAQSPRYKIIEKRQSVAFWCNPISGHATLYWYQQILGQGPKLLIQFQNNGVVDDSQLPKDRFSAERLKGVDSTLKIQPAKLEDSAVYLCASSHSGAEGEQYFGPGTRLTVT.

This rearrangement joins TRBV19 to TRBJ2-7; D might be TRBD2 (5 bases). Germline-derived CDR1 and CDR2 are LNHDA and SQIVND (reference sequence). The V end was cut by 6 bases, the J end by 4 bases, with 19 bases between. This CDR3 region has 15 residues. The CDR3 sequence: CASSSPQRVGYEQYF. CDR3 nucleotide sequence: TGTGCCAGTAGCTCTCCCCAGAGGGTGGGGTACGAGCAGTACTTC. Full variable domain (outside the CDR3, taken from reference TRBV19 and TRBJ2-7): DGGITQSPKYLFRKEGQNVTLSCEQNLNHDAMYWYRQDPGQGLRLIYYSQIVNDFQKGDIAEGYSVSREKKESFPLTVTSAQKNPTAFYLCASSSPQRVGYEQYFGPGTRLTVT.

The chain carries TRBV7-2 and TRBJ2-3; D not resolved. The ends were cut back, 2 bases at V and 7 bases at J, with 4 bases in the middle. Germline CDR1 SGHTA, CDR2 FQGNSA. CDR3 length: 11 amino acids. CDR3 coding DNA: TGTGCCAGCAGCTTAAGTAATACGCAGTATTTT. Translated, it gives CASSLSNTQYF.

The chain uses TRBV9 and TRBJ2-3, with 7 bases identical to TRBD1. The CDR3 length is 15 residues. Per germline, CDR1 SGDLS and CDR2 YYNGEE. V shed 4 bases and J 0 bases; nucleotides not matched to a gene: 5. This chain's CDR3 is CASSPGGASTDTQYF. The CDR3 DNA is TGTGCCAGCAGCCCAGGGGGTGCTAGCACAGATACGCAGTATTTT.

The chain employs TRBV5-5 and TRBJ2-1; TRBD2 aligns across 7 bases. The CDR3 is 15 residues long. The V gene end was trimmed by 5 bases and the J gene end by 0 bases; junction bases not matched to a gene: 5. Germline CDR1 SGHKS, CDR2 YYEKEE (reference sequence). In DNA form, the CDR3 reads TGTGCCAGCAGTTCCGGGGGGAGCTCCTACAATGAGCAGTTCTTC. Residues: CASSSGGSSYNEQFF.

The sample holds a few counts of this clone. The chain uses TRBV5-1 and TRBJ2-1; tentative D call: TRBD2 (6 bases). The CDR3 runs 17 residues. Trimming cost V 0 bases and J 0 bases, with 13 bases left between them. The germline CDR1 and CDR2 sequences are SGHRS and YFSETQ. Here the CDR3 reads CASSLEGGTSSYNEQFF. DNA for the CDR3: TGCGCCAGCAGCTTGGAGGGAGGCACTAGCTCCTACAATGAGCAGTTCTTC.

The V gene is TRBV30, the J gene TRBJ1-1; maybe TRBD1 (6 bases). V shed 1 base and J shed 5 bases, with 11 bases lying between them. Per germline, CDR1 GTSNPN and CDR2 SVGIG (reference sequence). The CDR3 runs 13 residues. In DNA, the CDR3 is TGTGCCTGGAGTGCAAGAGGGGGAACTGAAGCTTTCTTT. Its translation is CAWSARGGTEAFF.

The V call is TRBV2, the J call TRBJ2-1, with 11 bases matching TRBD2. This CDR3 contains 15 residues. Losses at the gene ends were 8 bases for V and 5 bases for J; bases not matched to a gene: 8. CDR1 is SNHLY, CDR2 FYNNEI, per germline. The CDR3: CASGLTSGANNEQFF. DNA of the CDR3: TGTGCCAGCGGCCTGACTAGCGGGGCTAACAATGAGCAGTTCTTC.

This clone has a handful of counts. The V and J genes are TRBV18 and TRBJ1-2; the D gene is possibly TRBD1 (5 bases). Trimming stripped 4 bases from V and 6 bases from J, with 21 bases between. This CDR3 region has 16 residues. Looked up from germline, CDR1 is KGHSH and CDR2 is LQKENI. The CDR3 is CASSRTWYGAPHGYTF. CDR3 DNA: TGTGCCAGCTCACGAACCTGGTATGGGGCTCCCCATGGCTACACCTTC.

V usage is TRBV11-2 and J usage is TRBJ1-2, with D unclear. V was clipped by 1 base and J by 5 bases, with 5 bases between them. Germline V gene sequence: CDR1 SGHAT, CDR2 FQNNGV. The CDR3 is 12 residues long. The CDR3 nucleotides read TGTGCCAGCAGCTTAGTAGGTTATGGCTACACCTTC. Protein: CASSLVGYGYTF.

The genes are TRBV4-1 and TRBJ2-7, with a possible D match to TRBD2 (7 bases). Between the trimmed V and J ends, which lost 0 bases and 1 base, there was a span of 10 bases. CDR3 length equals 15 residues. Germline V CDR1 and CDR2: MGHRA, YSYEKL. The CDR3 DNA reads TGCGCCAGCAGCCAAGAGGGGGGGCCGTCCTACGAGCAGTACTTC. It yields the protein CASSQEGGPSYEQYF.

V gene TRBV6-4 combines with J gene TRBJ2-2, with 11 bases lining up with TRBD2. The length of the CDR3 is 18 residues. J gave up 0 bases and V 6 bases, and 9 bases lay outside the gene matches. Germline V lookup: CDR1 MRHNA, CDR2 SNTAGT. The CDR3 spells CASRLSGTSGSNTGELFF. DNA of the CDR3: TGTGCCAGCAGGTTGAGCGGGACTAGCGGCTCGAACACCGGGGAGCTGTTTTTT.

The rearrangement uses TRBV14 and TRBJ2-7; 7 bases match TRBD1. V shed 4 bases and J 0 bases; nucleotides not matched to a gene: 3. CDR1 and CDR2 from the germline V gene are SGHDN and FVKESK. The CDR3 contains 14 residues. The CDR3, as DNA: TGTGCCAGCAGCCTACAGGGGAGCTCCTACGAGCAGTACTTC. This encodes CASSLQGSSYEQYF. Together with reference TRBV14 and TRBJ2-7, the CDR3 gives the full variable domain: EAGVTQFPSHSVIEKGQTVTLRCDPISGHDNLYWYRRVMGKEIKFLLHFVKESKQDESGMPNNRFLAERTGGTYSTLKVQPAELEDSGVYFCASSLQGSSYEQYFGPGTRLTVT.

The chain couples TRBV9 to TRBJ1-1, with D unresolved. V was cut by 0 bases and J by 2 bases, with 11 bases left in between. The CDR3 extends over 15 amino acids. Germline V lookup: CDR1 SGDLS, CDR2 YYNGEE. CDR3 sequence: CASSVDSATNTEAFF. CDR3 DNA sequence: TGTGCCAGCAGCGTAGACAGCGCTACCAACACTGAAGCTTTCTTT. Full variable domain (remainder filled in from reference TRBV9 and TRBJ1-1): DSGVTQTPKHLITATGQRVTLRCSPRSGDLSVYWYQQSLDQGLQFLIQYYNGEERAKGNILERFSAQQFPDLHSELNLSSLELGDSALYFCASSVDSATNTEAFFGQGTRLTVV.

The V and J genes are TRBV3-1 (or the pseudogene TRBV3-2) and TRBJ2-2; no firm D call. This CDR3 spans 16 amino acids. In germline, CDR1 is LGHDT, CDR2 YNNKEL (reference sequence). Trimming pared 3 bases from V and 6 bases from J, leaving 17 bases between. The CDR3 region has the DNA TGTGCCAGCAGCCATTTTCCCAACACGGTGGCCGGGGAGCTGTTTTTT. Translation gives CASSHFPNTVAGELFF.

The chain joins TRBV5-6 to TRBJ1-2; D not certain. The germline gives CDR1 SGHDT, CDR2 YYEEEE. V gave up 4 bases and J gave up 2 bases, with 9 bases separating them. The CDR3 runs 13 residues. The CDR3 DNA reads as TGTGCCAGCAGCCCGACTTCAAACTATGGCTACACCTTC. Translating gives CASSPTSNYGYTF.

The CDR3 region is CASSQGAWYDEQYF. The CDR3 region has the DNA TGCGCCAGCAGCCAAGGGGCGTGGTACGACGAGCAGTACTTC. The chain combines TRBV4-3 with TRBJ2-7; D is ambiguous. Germline CDR1 LGHNA, CDR2 YSLEER. V was clipped by 1 base and J by 5 bases, with 12 bases between them. This CDR3 has 14 residues.

This clone has a handful of counts. The rearrangement links TRBV7-9 to TRBJ2-7; the D is unclear. The CDR3 loop spans 16 amino acids. CDR1 and CDR2 from the germline V gene are SEHNR and FQNEAQ (reference sequence). The V end was cut by 0 bases, the J end by 3 bases, with 15 bases between. CDR3 protein: CASSLAHMAEIYEQYF. CDR3 bases: TGTGCCAGCAGCTTAGCTCACATGGCGGAAATCTACGAGCAGTACTTC.

Here the CDR3 DNA reads TGTGCCAGCAGGGGACAGGCTGATTATCAGCCCCAGCATTTT. This codes for CASRGQADYQPQHF. The chain recombines TRBV6-5 with TRBJ1-5, with 8 bases identical to TRBD1. CDR3 length equals 14 residues. The junction had 6 bases not matched to a gene; V was cut back by 6 bases and J by 5 bases. Germline CDR1 and CDR2: MNHEY and SVGAGI.

This chain joins TRBV5-8 and TRBJ1-5, with 7 positions matching TRBD1. Germline lookup yields CDR1 SGHTS and CDR2 YDEGEE. Germline trimming cut 0 bases from V and 3 bases from J; bases unmatched to any gene: 3. This CDR3 has 15 amino acids. CDR3 region: CASSLVGQPNQPQHF. As DNA, the CDR3 is TGTGCCAGCAGCTTGGTGGGACAGCCCAATCAGCCCCAGCATTTT.

This chain uses TRBV10-2 with TRBJ1-4; TRBD1 matches at 7 bases. With V trimmed by 8 bases and J by 7 bases, 4 bases remained unmatched. This CDR3 is built from 12 residues. The V gene's germline CDR1 is WSHSY and CDR2 SAAADI. CDR3 in amino acids: CASGRDSEKLFF. The CDR3 nucleotides are TGCGCCAGCGGGAGGGACAGTGAAAAACTGTTTTTT.

The CDR3 loop is CASNMDPLAGVSHEQYF. In DNA, the CDR3 is TGTGCCAGCAACATGGACCCACTAGCGGGAGTTAGCCACGAGCAGTACTTC. The chain has TRBV28 and TRBJ2-7; 11 bases match TRBD2. This CDR3 is 17 amino acids long. Germline CDR1 reads MDHEN; CDR2 reads SYDVKM. V was pared by 7 bases and J by 5 bases, with 16 bases of the junction left unmatched.

The chain combines TRBV7-9 with TRBJ1-2; no clear D gene. Germline V lookup: CDR1 SEHNR, CDR2 FQNEAQ (reference sequence). The V and J ends lost 1 base and 8 bases respectively, with 8 bases between them. CDR3 size: 12 residues. The CDR3 sequence is CASSLETFGYTF. Here the CDR3 DNA reads TGTGCCAGCAGCTTAGAAACTTTCGGCTACACCTTC.